This T cell receptor beta chain was identified during a study of immune evolution from preneoplasia to lung adenocarcinoma. General study points: Clonality was highest in normal lung, lower in later-stage lesions apparently. From normal lung to invasive adenocarcinoma, top clone frequencies appeared to decrease.

For this clone: Its target is unknown.

Assay used: immunoSEQ multiplex PCR; TCRdb lists only in-frame clones, some missing. Of 6,000 to 10,000 clones listed, 78% were seen once; the top ten hold 7.4%. Germline V gene data show CDR1 as SGHTA and CDR2 as FQGNSA. The V gene lost 5 bases and the J gene lost 2 bases, with 10 bases spanning the gap. The CDR3 length is 14 residues. Patient tissue came from resections in Japan or China, 2014–2017. The sequenced sample consisted of FFPE adjacent normal lung tissue. The chain employs TRBV7-2 and TRBJ1-5; a weak D match, TRBD1 (6 bases). The receptor comes from a person aged 70 to 85 with lung adenocarcinoma. The CDR3 sequence: CASSPRTGNQPQHF. The CDR3 region has the DNA TGTGCCAGCAGCCCCCGGACAGGCAATCAGCCCCAGCATTTT.